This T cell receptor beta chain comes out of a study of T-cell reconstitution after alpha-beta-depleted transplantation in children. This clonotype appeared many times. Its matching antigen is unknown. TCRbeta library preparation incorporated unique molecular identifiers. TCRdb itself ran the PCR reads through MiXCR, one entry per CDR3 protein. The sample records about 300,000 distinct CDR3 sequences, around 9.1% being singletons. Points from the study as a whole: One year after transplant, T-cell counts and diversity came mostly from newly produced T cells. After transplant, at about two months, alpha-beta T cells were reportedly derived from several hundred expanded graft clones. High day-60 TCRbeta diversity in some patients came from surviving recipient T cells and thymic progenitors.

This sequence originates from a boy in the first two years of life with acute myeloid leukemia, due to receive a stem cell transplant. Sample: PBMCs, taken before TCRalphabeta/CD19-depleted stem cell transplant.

The CDR3 DNA follows: TGCGCCAGCAGCCAAGACACTGAGGAGACCCAGTACTTC. It translates to CASSQDTEETQYF. The V and J genes are TRBV4-1 and TRBJ2-5; no clear D. This CDR3 has 13 amino acids. Germline CDR1 and CDR2: MGHRA and YSYEKL. The V end was cut by 0 bases, the J end by 5 bases, with 7 bases between.